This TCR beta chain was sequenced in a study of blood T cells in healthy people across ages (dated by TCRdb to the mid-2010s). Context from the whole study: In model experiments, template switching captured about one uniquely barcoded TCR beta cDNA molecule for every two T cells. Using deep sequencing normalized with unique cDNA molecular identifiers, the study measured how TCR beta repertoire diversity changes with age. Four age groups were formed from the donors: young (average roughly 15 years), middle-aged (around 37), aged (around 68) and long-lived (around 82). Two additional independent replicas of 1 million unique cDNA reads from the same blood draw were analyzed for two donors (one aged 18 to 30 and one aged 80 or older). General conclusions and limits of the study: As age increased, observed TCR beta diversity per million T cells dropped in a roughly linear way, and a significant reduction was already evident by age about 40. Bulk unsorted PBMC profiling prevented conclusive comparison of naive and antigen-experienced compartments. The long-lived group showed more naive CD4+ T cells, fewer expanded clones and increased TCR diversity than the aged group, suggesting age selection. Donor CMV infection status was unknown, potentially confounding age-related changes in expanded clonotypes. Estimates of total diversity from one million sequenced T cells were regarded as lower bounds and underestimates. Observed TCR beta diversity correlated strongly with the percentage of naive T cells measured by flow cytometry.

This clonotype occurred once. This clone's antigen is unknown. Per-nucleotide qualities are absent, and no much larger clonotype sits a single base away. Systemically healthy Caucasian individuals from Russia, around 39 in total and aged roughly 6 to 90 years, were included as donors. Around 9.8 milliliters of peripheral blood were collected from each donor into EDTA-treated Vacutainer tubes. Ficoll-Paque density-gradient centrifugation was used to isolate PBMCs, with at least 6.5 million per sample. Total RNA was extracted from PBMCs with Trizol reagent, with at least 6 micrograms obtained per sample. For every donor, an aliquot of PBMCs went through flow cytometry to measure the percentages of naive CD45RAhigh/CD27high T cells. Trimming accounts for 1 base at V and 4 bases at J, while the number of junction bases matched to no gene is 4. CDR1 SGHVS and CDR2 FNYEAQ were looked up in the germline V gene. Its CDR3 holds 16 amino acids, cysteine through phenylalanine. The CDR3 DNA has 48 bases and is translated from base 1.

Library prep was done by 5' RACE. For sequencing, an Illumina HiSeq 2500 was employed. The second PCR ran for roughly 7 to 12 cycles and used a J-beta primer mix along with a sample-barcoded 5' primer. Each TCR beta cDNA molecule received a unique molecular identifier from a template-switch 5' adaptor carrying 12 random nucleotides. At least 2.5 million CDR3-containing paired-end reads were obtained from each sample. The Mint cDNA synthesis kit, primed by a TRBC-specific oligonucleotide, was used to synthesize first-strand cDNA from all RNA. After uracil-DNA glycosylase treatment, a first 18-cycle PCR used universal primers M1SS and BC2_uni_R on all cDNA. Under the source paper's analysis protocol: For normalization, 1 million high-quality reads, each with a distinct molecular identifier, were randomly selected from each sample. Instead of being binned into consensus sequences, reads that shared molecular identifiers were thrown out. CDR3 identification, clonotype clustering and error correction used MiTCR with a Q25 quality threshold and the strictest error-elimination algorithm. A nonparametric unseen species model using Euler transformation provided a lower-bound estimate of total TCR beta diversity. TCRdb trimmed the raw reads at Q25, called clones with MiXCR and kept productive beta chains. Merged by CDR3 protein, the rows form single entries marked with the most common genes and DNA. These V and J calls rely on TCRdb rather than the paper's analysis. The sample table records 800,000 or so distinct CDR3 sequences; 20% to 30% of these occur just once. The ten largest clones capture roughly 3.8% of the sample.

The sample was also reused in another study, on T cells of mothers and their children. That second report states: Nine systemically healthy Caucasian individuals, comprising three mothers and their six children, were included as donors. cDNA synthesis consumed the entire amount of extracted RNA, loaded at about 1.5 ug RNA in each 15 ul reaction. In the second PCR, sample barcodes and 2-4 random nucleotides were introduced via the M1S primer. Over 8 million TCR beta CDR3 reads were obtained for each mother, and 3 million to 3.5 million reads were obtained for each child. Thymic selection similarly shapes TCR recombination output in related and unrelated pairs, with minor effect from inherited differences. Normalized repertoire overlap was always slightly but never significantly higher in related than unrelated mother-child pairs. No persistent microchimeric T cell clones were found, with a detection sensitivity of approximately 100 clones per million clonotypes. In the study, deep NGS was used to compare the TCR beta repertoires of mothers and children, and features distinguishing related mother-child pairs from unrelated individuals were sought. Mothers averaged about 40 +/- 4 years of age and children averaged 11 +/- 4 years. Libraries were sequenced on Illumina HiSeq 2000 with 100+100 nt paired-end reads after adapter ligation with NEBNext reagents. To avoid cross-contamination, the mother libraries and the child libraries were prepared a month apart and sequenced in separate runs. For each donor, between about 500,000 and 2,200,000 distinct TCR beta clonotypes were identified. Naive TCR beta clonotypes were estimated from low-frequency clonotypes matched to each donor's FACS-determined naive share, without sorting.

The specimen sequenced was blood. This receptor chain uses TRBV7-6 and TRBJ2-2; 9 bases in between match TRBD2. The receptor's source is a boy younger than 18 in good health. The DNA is TGTGCCAGCAGCTTAGTTGCTAGCGGGACCACCGGGGAGCTGTTTTTT. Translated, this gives CASSLVASGTTGELFF.